The clone carrying this TCR beta chain was picked up a small number of times. This sample is part of a study of cytomegalovirus exposure and HLA in healthy donors. The PCR had 60 Vbeta and 13 Jbeta primers. TCRdb's table, derived via immunoSEQ multiplex PCR, lists solely in-frame clones and lacks some. The sample includes 43,000 or so clones, around 62% of them seen just once. In germline, CDR1 is SEHNR, CDR2 FQNEAQ (reference sequence). Between the trimmed V and J ends, which lost 3 bases and 9 bases, there was a span of 11 bases. This CDR3 has 12 amino acids. This clonotype originated in a human donor in good health. Material: PBMCs. The V and J genes are TRBV7-9 and TRBJ2-5; D is unresolved. CDR3 nucleotides: TGTGCCAGCAGCTTCATGGCAATGTCCCAGTACTTC. Amino acid sequence: CASSFMAMSQYF.